Sequencing of this T cell receptor beta chain was carried out in a study of shared clonotypes between healthy human individuals. Study overall: CD4 naive and memory got three plates each, CD8 naive two, CD8 memory one. Whole-study findings and limits: Even with large depth, rarefaction showed that sorted-subset sequencing was incomplete.

Original data processing: Filtering differed since immunoSEQ provided only junctions, with no quality scores. Clones were sequenced by immunoSEQ multiplex PCR, and TCRdb holds only the in-frame ones, with some missing. V and J calls and clone size are given by that table; D and trimming were obtained from the DNA. The sample yields 1,400,000 or so clones, 98% seen once. CDR1 is SGHVS, CDR2 FNYEAQ, per germline. The trim removed 5 bases at V and 3 bases at J, leaving 16 bases unmatched. There are 19 residues in the CDR3. A note on this clone: The antigen is unknown.

Sequenced input: naive CD4+ T cells sorted from blood. Documented subset: CD45RA+ positively selected. The chain employs TRBV7-6 and TRBJ1-4; 9 positions match TRBD1. The clonotype was recovered from a man under 40 in good health. CDR3 nucleotides: TGTGCCAGCAGCCCCCACCGGGACAGGGCGCTTATGGCTAATGAAAAACTGTTTTTT. Translating gives CASSPHRDRALMANEKLFF.